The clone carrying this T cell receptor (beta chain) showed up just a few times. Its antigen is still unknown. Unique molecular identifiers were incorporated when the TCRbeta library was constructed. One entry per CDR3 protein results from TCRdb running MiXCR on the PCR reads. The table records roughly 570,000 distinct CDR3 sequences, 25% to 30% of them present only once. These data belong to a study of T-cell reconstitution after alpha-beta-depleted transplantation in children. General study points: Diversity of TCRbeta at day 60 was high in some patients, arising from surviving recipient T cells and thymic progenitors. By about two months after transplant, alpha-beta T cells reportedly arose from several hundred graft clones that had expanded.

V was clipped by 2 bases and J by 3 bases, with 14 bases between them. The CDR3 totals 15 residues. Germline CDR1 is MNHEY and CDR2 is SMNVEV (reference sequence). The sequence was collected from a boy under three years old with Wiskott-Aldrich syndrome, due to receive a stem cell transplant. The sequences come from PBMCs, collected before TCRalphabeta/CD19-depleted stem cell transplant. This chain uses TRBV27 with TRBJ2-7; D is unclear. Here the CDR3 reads CASSLTPLIDYEQYF. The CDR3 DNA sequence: TGTGCCAGCAGTTTAACACCCCTCATAGACTACGAGCAGTACTTC.